This TCR beta chain was documented in a study of T cell clonotyping in hematopoietic cell transplantation (dated by TCRdb to about 2021). For the wider study: Pretransplant samples from recipients were collected after cytoreduction. A total of roughly 150 blood samples were collected in the study from 30 to 45 consecutive transplant recipients and their related donors. Patients were recruited between September 2015 and 2017 and followed until late 2020 or death. Study-wide findings and limitations: Recipient repertoires showed only a small fraction of overlap with donor repertoires, and over 97% appeared de novo at the given depth. The sample size was limited, and CD4 and CD8 repertoire contributions could not be separated because cells were not sorted. Donor and pretransplant recipient Inverse Simpson Index values predicted broader posttransplant TCR repertoire diversity. A decrease in recipient TCR diversity was observed after transplant, and a progressive increase in pathologically expanded clonotypes was seen from day 30 to day 180.

The time point label, as the study defines it: recipient sample about 28 days before transplant, after cytoreduction. Recipient blood was collected about 28 days before transplant and at days 30, 100 and 180 after transplant. Nuclei Lysis Solution was used to extract genomic DNA from fresh or cryopreserved unfractionated peripheral blood mononuclear cells. V lost 5 bases and J lost 7 bases, and the count of bases not matched to a germline gene is 8. Including cysteine and phenylalanine, the CDR3 has 15 amino acids. Only CDR3 DNA remains: 45 bases, in frame from the first base. CDR1 is given as SGHAT and CDR2 as FQNNGV, both from the germline V gene. Remarks on this clone: What this receptor recognizes is not known. Base quality data are lacking; no much larger clone is found one base away.

TCR beta CDR3 regions were amplified from genomic DNA with the immunoSEQ assay, a bias-controlled multiplex PCR using V- and J-specific primers. In a second PCR step, the CDR3 amplicons were tagged with a proprietary barcode plus Illumina adapter sequences. An Illumina MiSeq instrument was used to sequence the CDR3 libraries. The paper's data handling went like this. Export and quality control were done with immunoSEQ Analyzer 3.0, while downstream analyses used R Bioconductor and Immunarch. Only productive rearrangements in the normalized downsampled data set were used to calculate repertoire metrics. In the normalized cohort, a clonotype counted as pathologically expanded if the clonotype was larger than 5 templates. The Inverse Simpson Index was used to measure repertoire diversity. The non-normalized data set was used for CMV-specificity analyses so that all clonotypes could be captured. In its TCRdb copy, this immuneACCESS table keeps in-frame sequences only and misses some clones. Where compared with another copy, unresolved V genes explain less than half of these, and the others have no known cause. Clone size and V and J calls were adopted from that table, with D and trimming inferred from the DNA. The sample table records roughly 46,000 clones; 80% to 85% of these occur just once. The top ten constitute over 4% of the sample.

The rearrangement joined TRBV11-2 to TRBJ2-2; 9 central bases correspond to TRBD1. Sequencing used peripheral blood mononuclear cells, obtained before stem cell transplant. The sequence came from a man between 60 and 70 years old with myelodysplastic syndrome. Some clones in this sample may be carry-over from other donors' samples. The DNA sequence is as follows: TGTGCCAGCAGCCCAAATACAGGGGGCGGCGGGGAGCTGTTTTTT. This gives the protein CASSPNTGGGGELFF.